This TCR beta chain was recorded in a study of Graves' ophthalmopathy and Graves' hyperthyroidism. Findings of the study overall: Ophthalmopathy cases were distinguished from stable hyperthyroidism by a 13-signature model, reaching 85% to 90% sensitivity and around 77% specificity.

This CDR3 spans 15 amino acids. CDR1 is DFQATT, CDR2 SNEGSKA, per germline (reference sequence). The J segment lost 7 bases and the V segment lost 5 bases, leaving 10 bases of the junction unmatched. Ophthalmopathy-affected donors exhibited moderate-to-severe activity, CAS ≥3, NOSPECS ≥4, and duration under 3 months. Amplification of the TCR beta CDR3 regions used RNA transcripts (as template). An opening RT-PCR round employed HTBI primers and preceded a second-round multiplex PCR. MiXCR was run by TCRdb on the multiplex PCR reads, yielding one entry per CDR3 protein. The sample consists of around 660,000 distinct CDR3 sequences, just over 40% of them appearing once. With regard to this clonotype: As yet, its antigen is unknown.

Specimen: peripheral blood. This chain uses TRBV20-1 with TRBJ2-2; the match to TRBD2 covers 10 bases. This sequence was found in an adult man with Graves' ophthalmopathy. CDR3 region: CSAPSSGGFLGELFF. CDR3 coding DNA: TGCAGTGCTCCCTCTAGCGGGGGCTTCCTCGGGGAGCTGTTTTTT.